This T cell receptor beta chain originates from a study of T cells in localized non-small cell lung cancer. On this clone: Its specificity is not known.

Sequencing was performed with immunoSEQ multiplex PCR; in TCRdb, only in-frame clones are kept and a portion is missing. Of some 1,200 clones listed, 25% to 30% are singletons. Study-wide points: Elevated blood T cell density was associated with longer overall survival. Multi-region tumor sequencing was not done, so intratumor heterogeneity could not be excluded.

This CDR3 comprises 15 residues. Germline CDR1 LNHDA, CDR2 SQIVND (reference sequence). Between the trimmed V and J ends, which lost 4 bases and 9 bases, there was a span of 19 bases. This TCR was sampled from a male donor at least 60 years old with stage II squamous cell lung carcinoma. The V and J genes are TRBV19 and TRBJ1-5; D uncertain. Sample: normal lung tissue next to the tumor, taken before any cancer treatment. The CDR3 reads CASSTNSGGGRPQHF. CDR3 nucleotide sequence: TGTGCCAGTAGTACCAACTCAGGCGGCGGGCGGCCCCAGCATTTT.